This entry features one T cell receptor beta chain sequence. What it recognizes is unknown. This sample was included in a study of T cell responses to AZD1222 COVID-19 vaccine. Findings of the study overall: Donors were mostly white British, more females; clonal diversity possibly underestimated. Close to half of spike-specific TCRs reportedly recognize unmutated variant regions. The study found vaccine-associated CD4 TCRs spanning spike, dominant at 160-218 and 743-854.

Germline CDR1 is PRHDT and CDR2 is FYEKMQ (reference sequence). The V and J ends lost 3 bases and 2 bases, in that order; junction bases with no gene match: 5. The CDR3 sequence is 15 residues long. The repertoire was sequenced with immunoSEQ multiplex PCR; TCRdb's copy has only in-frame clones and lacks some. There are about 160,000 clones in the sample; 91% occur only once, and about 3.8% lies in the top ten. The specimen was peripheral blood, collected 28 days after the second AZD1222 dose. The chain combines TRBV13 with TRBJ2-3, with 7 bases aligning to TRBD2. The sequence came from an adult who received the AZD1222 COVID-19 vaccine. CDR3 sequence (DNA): TGTGCCAGCAGCTTGGGGCGGGAGACCACAGATACGCAGTATTTT. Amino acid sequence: CASSLGRETTDTQYF.